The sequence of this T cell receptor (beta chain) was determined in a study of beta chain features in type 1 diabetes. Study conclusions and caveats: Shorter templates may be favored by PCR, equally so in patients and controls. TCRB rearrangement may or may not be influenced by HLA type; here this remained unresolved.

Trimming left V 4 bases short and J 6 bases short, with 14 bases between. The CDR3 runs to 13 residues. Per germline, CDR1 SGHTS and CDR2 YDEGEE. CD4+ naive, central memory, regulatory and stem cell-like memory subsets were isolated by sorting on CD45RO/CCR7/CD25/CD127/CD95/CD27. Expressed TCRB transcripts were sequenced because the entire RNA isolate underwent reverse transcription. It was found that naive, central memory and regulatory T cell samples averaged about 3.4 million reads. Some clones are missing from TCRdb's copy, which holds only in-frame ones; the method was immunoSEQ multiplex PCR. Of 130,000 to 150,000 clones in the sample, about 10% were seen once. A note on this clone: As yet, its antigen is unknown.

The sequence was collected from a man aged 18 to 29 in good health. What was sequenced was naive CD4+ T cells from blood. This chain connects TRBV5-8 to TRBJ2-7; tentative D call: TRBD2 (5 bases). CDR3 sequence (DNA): TGTGCCAGCAGCCTTGCTTTACGGGGCGAGCAGTACTTC. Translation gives CASSLALRGEQYF.